Following are 3 T cell receptor beta chains from one sample sequenced in a study of Graves' ophthalmopathy and Graves' hyperthyroidism. Beta-chain TCR CDR3 regions were amplified from RNA transcripts. Second-round multiplex PCR followed a first-round RT-PCR using HTBI primers. From the multiplex PCR reads, TCRdb called clonotypes with MiXCR, one entry per CDR3 protein. The data hold around 1.1 million distinct CDR3 sequences, with about 38% observed a single time. Sequenced sample: peripheral blood or thyroid tissue (not recorded which). Receptors were obtained from an adult man with Graves' hyperthyroidism.

This clonotype was counted at least ten times. This chain uses TRBV7-9 with TRBJ2-5, with D unresolved. V dropped 5 bases and J dropped 5 bases, with 12 bases sitting between them. CDR1 is SEHNR, CDR2 FQNEAQ, per germline (reference sequence). This CDR3 contains 13 residues. The CDR3 nucleotides are TGTGCCAGCAGCCAGGCAATGACTGAGACCCAGTACTTC. Translated: CASSQAMTETQYF.

J is TRBJ1-4 and V is TRBV20-1, with unresolved D. The germline V gene has CDR1 DFQATT and CDR2 SNEGSKA (reference sequence). Deletions cut 4 bases from V and 3 bases from J, with 18 bases between. The CDR3 is made up of 16 amino acids. This CDR3 is CSANGLPGKANEKLFF. The DNA of the CDR3 is TGCAGTGCTAACGGCCTGCCAGGAAAGGCTAATGAAAAACTGTTTTTT.

This clonotype was seen at least ten times. The rearrangement links TRBV25-1 to TRBJ1-6; D ambiguous. The CDR3 consists of 12 residues. V was cut by 11 bases and J by 10 bases, with 15 bases left in between. The germline CDR1 and CDR2 sequences are MGHDK and SYGVNS. CDR3 loop: CAARTEGSPLHF. As DNA, the CDR3 is TGTGCCGCCCGGACTGAGGGATCACCCCTCCACTTT.